This entry lists 4 T cell receptor beta chains sequenced from one sample in a study of cytomegalovirus exposure and HLA in healthy donors. 60 Vbeta and 13 Jbeta primers were used in PCR. Clones were read by immunoSEQ multiplex PCR, and TCRdb kept only the in-frame ones, dropping some. The sample has roughly 60,000 clones, around 70% seen once. Sequences were obtained from PBMCs. The source is a woman in her sixties or seventies in good health and CMV-seropositive.

The chain joins TRBV7-9 to TRBJ2-1; D is possibly TRBD1 (5 bases). Germline V gene data show CDR1 as SEHNR and CDR2 as FQNEAQ (reference sequence). CDR3 length equals 14 residues. V was trimmed by 3 bases and J by 0 bases, leaving 6 bases between them. The DNA of the CDR3 is TGTGCCAGCAGCTTTACAGGCTCCTACAATGAGCAGTTCTTC. Residues: CASSFTGSYNEQFF.

The V and J genes are TRBV5-4 and TRBJ2-5, with no clear D. This CDR3 has 17 residues. Trimming took 0 bases from V and 4 from J, leaving 19 bases between them. Looked up from germline, CDR1 is SGHNT and CDR2 is YYREEE (reference sequence). This chain's CDR3 is CASSLAGLGHTPETQYF. CDR3 DNA: TGTGCCAGCAGCTTGGCCGGGTTAGGTCATACTCCAGAGACCCAGTACTTC.

This clone was seen only a few times. The V call is TRBV19, the J call TRBJ1-2, with D tentatively TRBD1 (5 bases). CDR1 is LNHDA, CDR2 SQIVND, per germline (reference sequence). CDR3 length: 15 residues. Trimming stripped 2 bases from V and 4 bases from J, with 14 bases between. In DNA, the CDR3 is TGTGCCAGTAGTATAAGCCCAGGGCTCATCTATGGCTACACCTTC. It encodes CASSISPGLIYGYTF.

This clone was observed a handful of times. The chain links TRBV4-1 to TRBJ1-6, with 9 bases aligning to TRBD1. CDR1 and CDR2 from the germline V gene are MGHRA and YSYEKL. J gave up 0 bases and V 2 bases, and 14 bases lay outside the gene matches. CDR3 length: 21 residues. The CDR3 region has the DNA TGCGCCAGCAGCCAACTCCCGGGACAGGGCTCGATGCGCTCCTATAATTCACCCCTCCACTTT. Its translation: CASSQLPGQGSMRSYNSPLHF.